A selection of T cell receptor beta chains follows, all from one sample in a study of blood T cell repertoires in COVID-19. Produced via immunoSEQ multiplex PCR; TCRdb's table is partial and in-frame only. This sample has tens of thousands of clones; approximately 90% occur once, and the top ten carry approximately 2%. The sequenced sample was peripheral blood. These receptors were taken from a man between 50 and 59 years old with acute or convalescent COVID-19. Both conserved end residues are trimmed from each CDR3. Clone size appears in some rows only: once, few, many, or a class for an expanded clone.

size	V	J	length	CDR3
-	TRBV7-9	TRBJ2-5	9	ASSSGGLQY
once	TRBV27	TRBJ1-6	11	ASRTNYNSPLH
-	TRBV11-1	TRBJ1-1	14	ASSLGAGQRNTEAF
-	TRBV28	TRBJ2-3	10	ASRLSTDTQY
once	TRBV9	TRBJ2-1	15	ASSLSSQWSSYNEQF
-	TRBV9	TRBJ2-5	14	ASSVAHRVPQETQY
-	TRBV7-7	TRBJ2-5	12	ASSLELGVETQY
once	TRBV7-9	TRBJ2-1	13	ASSSVAGMRNEQF
-	TRBV29-1	TRBJ1-2	13	SVEWLEGPNYGYT
once	TRBV5-6	TRBJ1-5	11	ASSSGGDQPQH
-	TRBV7-3	TRBJ1-1	11	ASSLQWNTEAF
once	TRBV4-1	TRBJ2-5	14	ASSPPGRRHQETQY
once	TRBV5-1	TRBJ1-1	14	ASSPDETPLGTEAF
-	TRBV5-1	TRBJ2-2	14	ASSITASSDTGELF
-	TRBV29-1	TRBJ1-3	11	SAQGFSGNTIY
-	TRBV28	TRBJ2-1	11	ASTPSGVNEQF
-	TRBV11-2	TRBJ1-1	14	ASSLWQGASNTEAF
few	TRBV7-2	TRBJ2-5	14	ASSYSTGGGPETQY
-	TRBV6-6	TRBJ1-1	12	ASSYARGDTEAF
once	TRBV9	TRBJ2-2	14	ASSVGAGGPVGELF
-	TRBV5-1	TRBJ2-3	12	ASGPAGSTDTQY
few	TRBV7-3	TRBJ2-2	13	ASSQTTGSTGELF
-	TRBV15	TRBJ2-5	13	ATSRDPSAQETQY
few	TRBV24-1	TRBJ1-2	10	ATSVDGVGYT
-	TRBV7-9	TRBJ2-3	14	ASSVGRGLSTDTQY
-	TRBV28	TRBJ2-7	11	ASNTGEGYEQY
-	TRBV28	TRBJ2-1	12	ASRDRATYNEQF
-	TRBV4-1	TRBJ2-5	14	ASSLRGGGTQETQY
-	TRBV7-9	TRBJ1-1	14	ASSSHQGQGFSEAF
-	TRBV29-1	TRBJ2-5	14	SVEDPDRTYQETQY
-	TRBV6-5	TRBJ2-2	12	ASRTSGGTGELF
-	TRBV24-1	TRBJ2-1	11	ATSGTVNNEQF
-	TRBV5-1	TRBJ1-3	13	ASSLQGSSGNTIY
-	TRBV12-3/TRBV12-4	TRBJ1-1	11	ASRPTGWTEAF
-	TRBV5-1	TRBJ1-4	14	ASSPGTGDHNEKLF
-	TRBV28	TRBJ2-2	12	ASIPSGYTGELF
-	TRBV7-3	TRBJ2-1	11	ASSSLAGDEQF
-	TRBV3-1/TRBV3-2	TRBJ1-2	14	ASSQAPLQGAHGYT
-	TRBV5-6	TRBJ1-5	15	ASSSTAGPYSNQPQH
-	TRBV19	TRBJ2-6	19	ASSIFNPRQGTASGANVLT
-	TRBV4-1	TRBJ2-7	13	ASSQDGGTDYEQY
-	TRBV28	TRBJ2-7	13	ASSLRGLAGQEQY
-	TRBV2	TRBJ2-3	12	ASSGQGRTDTQY
-	TRBV4-3	TRBJ1-3	15	ASSQELAGMAGNTIY
-	TRBV15	TRBJ1-5	13	ATSRDRGLDQPQH
-	TRBV29-1	TRBJ2-5	10	SVYGEEETQY
once	TRBV15	TRBJ2-7	10	ATSRDNYEQY
-	TRBV18	TRBJ1-1	11	ASSPTGSSEAF
-	TRBV6-5	TRBJ1-4	12	ASSLQGLGEKLF
-	TRBV7-2	TRBJ1-6	14	ASSNRGGSYNSPLH
-	TRBV12-2	TRBJ2-3	15	ASRLGRRERTRDTQY
-	TRBV6-1	TRBJ2-1	12	ASSYVERRNEQF
-	TRBV7-3	TRBJ2-3	13	ASSLGGRAVDTQY
-	TRBV10-3	TRBJ2-2	13	ATSGQLTNTGELF
-	TRBV25-1	TRBJ2-5	11	ASSDAAAGAQY